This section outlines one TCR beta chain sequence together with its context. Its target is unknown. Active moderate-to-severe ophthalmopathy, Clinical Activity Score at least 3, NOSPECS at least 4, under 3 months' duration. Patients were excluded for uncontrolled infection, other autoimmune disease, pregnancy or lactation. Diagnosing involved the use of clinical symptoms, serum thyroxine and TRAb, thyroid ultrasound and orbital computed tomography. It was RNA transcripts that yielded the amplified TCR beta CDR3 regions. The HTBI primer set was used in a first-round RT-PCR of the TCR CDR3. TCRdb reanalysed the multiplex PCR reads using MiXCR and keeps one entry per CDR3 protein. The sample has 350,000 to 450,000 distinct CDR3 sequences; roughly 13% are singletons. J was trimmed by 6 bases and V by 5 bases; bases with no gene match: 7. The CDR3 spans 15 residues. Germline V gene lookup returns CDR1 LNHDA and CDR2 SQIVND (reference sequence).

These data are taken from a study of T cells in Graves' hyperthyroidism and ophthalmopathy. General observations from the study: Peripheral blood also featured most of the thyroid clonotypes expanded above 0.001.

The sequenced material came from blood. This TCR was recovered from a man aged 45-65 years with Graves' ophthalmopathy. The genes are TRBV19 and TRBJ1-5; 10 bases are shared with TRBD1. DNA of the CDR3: TGTGCCAGTAGTCCAAGACAGGGGGCGGGTCAGCCCCAGCATTTT. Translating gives CASSPRQGAGQPQHF.